This T cell receptor (beta chain) is drawn from a study of CD8+CD57+ T cells in acquired aplastic anemia. Study-level background: Sorted CD4+ plus CD8+ cells gave DNA averaging roughly 3 ug. For CD4+ cells, healthy donors had an average of approximately 9.8 million reads.

This clonotype showed up many times. Its antigen is not identified. Findings and caveats of the study: Both patients and controls carried the same twenty-nine CD8+ CDR3 sequences. The study found no significant CD8+ Simpson's diversity difference between patients and controls.

Using genomic DNA as the template, TCR beta VDJ and CDR3 profiling was carried out. Via MiXCR, TCRdb re-called the reads, giving one row per CDR3 protein. The sample has around 170,000 distinct CDR3 sequences, just over 45% seen once; the top ten hold under 3.5%. The CDR3 spans 13 residues. The V end lost 2 bases, the J end lost 0 bases, and 4 bases lay between the germline ends. The V call is TRBV12-3 or TRBV12-4, the J call TRBJ1-2, with D hard to call. Sequencing was done on a sample of sorted CD4+, CD8+, or CD8+CD57+ T cells (not recorded which) from PBMCs. The receptor was isolated from a human donor in good health. CDR3 sequence reads: CASSLNTNYGYTF. The CDR3 coding sequence is TGTGCCAGCAGTTTAAACACTAACTATGGCTACACCTTC.